The 11 T cell receptor beta chains listed next were all sequenced from one sample in a study of shared clonotypes between healthy human individuals. The protocol was immunoSEQ multiplex PCR, while the TCRdb copy is restricted to in-frame clones and leaves out a portion. The table records 1,400,000 or so clones, around 98.5% of them present only once. The sample consisted of naive CD4+ T cells sorted from blood. Subset given: CD45RA+ positively selected. The source is a man aged 25-45 years in good health.

CDR3 residues: CASSHDRGPYEQYF. The CDR3 DNA reads as TGTGCCAGCAGTCACGACAGGGGCCCCTACGAGCAGTACTTC. The chain has TRBV2 and TRBJ2-7; 8 nucleotides align to TRBD1. Germline V gene lookup returns CDR1 SNHLY and CDR2 FYNNEI. The CDR3 sequence is 14 residues long. Trimming removed 5 bases from V and 2 bases from J; junction bases left unmatched: 5.

The chain joins TRBV28 to TRBJ2-1, with 11 bases lining up with TRBD2. Unmatched junction bases numbered 14, after V lost 2 bases and J lost 2 bases. The CDR3 spans 20 residues. Germline V gene sequence: CDR1 MDHEN, CDR2 SYDVKM. CDR3 sequence: CASSLPGLAVKPSTYNEQFF. In DNA, the CDR3 is TGTGCCAGCAGTTTACCGGGACTAGCGGTCAAACCCAGTACCTACAATGAGCAGTTCTTC.

This chain connects TRBV5-1 to TRBJ2-6, with D perhaps matching TRBD1 (5 bases). Per germline, CDR1 SGHRS and CDR2 YFSETQ. V was pared by 7 bases and J by 4 bases, with 12 bases between. The CDR3 is 14 amino acids. In DNA, the CDR3 is TGCGCCAGCGGCAAGGGGAACGGGGCCAACGTCCTGACTTTC. Translated: CASGKGNGANVLTF.

The table lists this clone with a count of one. V and J are TRBV7-8 and TRBJ2-7; D remains ambiguous. Trimming removed 4 bases at V and 2 bases at J, with 9 bases between. Germline assignment: CDR1 SGHVS and CDR2 FQNEAQ. The CDR3 loop spans 13 amino acids. For the CDR3, the DNA is TGTGCCAGCAGCTCCGACGGAACCTACGAGCAGTACTTC. It encodes CASSSDGTYEQYF.

The chain combines TRBV5-1 with TRBJ1-1, with TRBD1 identical over 11 bases. J gave up 3 bases and V 0 bases, and 10 bases lay outside the gene matches. Germline V gene data show CDR1 as SGHRS and CDR2 as YFSETQ. This CDR3 is built from 18 residues. CDR3 protein: CASSLVGQGAWMDTEAFF. DNA for the CDR3: TGCGCCAGCAGCTTGGTAGGACAGGGGGCGTGGATGGACACTGAAGCTTTCTTT.

V usage is TRBV19 and J usage is TRBJ2-7; weak D call: TRBD2 (6 bases). CDR3 length equals 15 residues. The V end lost 6 bases, the J end lost 7 bases, and 22 bases lay between the germline ends. CDR1 and CDR2 (germline): LNHDA, SQIVND (reference sequence). The DNA of the CDR3 is TGTGCCAGTAGCCCAACAGTAGCAGGGACTGGGGAGCAGTACTTC. This encodes CASSPTVAGTGEQYF. Full variable domain (rest looked up from reference TRBV19 and TRBJ2-7): DGGITQSPKYLFRKEGQNVTLSCEQNLNHDAMYWYRQDPGQGLRLIYYSQIVNDFQKGDIAEGYSVSREKKESFPLTVTSAQKNPTAFYLCASSPTVAGTGEQYFGPGTRLTVT.

This sequence joins TRBV6-5 and TRBJ1-6, with D perhaps matching TRBD1 (6 bases). Trimming removed 2 bases at V and 17 bases at J, with 19 bases between. The CDR3 is made up of 14 amino acids. Germline V gene lookup returns CDR1 MNHEY and CDR2 SVGAGI. CDR3 amino acids: CASSYGTPGSLFHF. The CDR3 nucleotides are TGTGCCAGCAGTTACGGGACACCCGGATCTCTATTCCACTTT.

This clone was counted only a few times. The chain carries TRBV13 and TRBJ1-2; 7 bases line up with TRBD1. Germline V gives CDR1 PRHDT, CDR2 FYEKMQ (reference sequence). This CDR3 spans 17 amino acids. The trim removed 6 bases at V and 4 bases at J, leaving 17 bases unmatched. The CDR3, as DNA: TGTGCCAGCAGTTCTAACCCTAGGACAGGAAACACCTATGGCTACACCTTC. Amino acids: CASSSNPRTGNTYGYTF.

The V gene is TRBV4-3, the J gene TRBJ2-2, with D unresolved. Trimming took off 1 base at V and 5 bases at J, with 2 bases between the two ends. The length of the CDR3 is 12 residues. In germline, CDR1 is LGHNA, CDR2 YSLEER. The CDR3 spells CASSQVTGELFF. As DNA, the CDR3 is TGCGCCAGCAGCCAAGTAACCGGGGAGCTGTTTTTT.

The chain uses TRBV25-1 and TRBJ2-7, with TRBD2 matching 12 bases. The CDR3 has 17 amino acids. The V gene end was trimmed by 4 bases and the J gene end by 2 bases; junction bases not matched to a gene: 9. Per the germline V gene, CDR1 is MGHDK and CDR2 is SYGVNS. CDR3 sequence: CASSARLTSGRTYEQYF. The CDR3 bases are TGTGCCAGCAGTGCCCGCCTCACTAGCGGGAGGACCTACGAGCAGTACTTC.

This clone was observed once. The chain carries TRBV6-1 and TRBJ2-5; 7 nucleotides agree with TRBD2. The V gene's germline CDR1 is MNHNS and CDR2 SASEGT. The CDR3 consists of 15 residues. V was pared by 4 bases and J by 0 bases, with 5 bases of the junction left unmatched. The CDR3 loop reads CASSVGGMYQETQYF. The DNA of the CDR3 is TGTGCCAGCAGTGTGGGGGGGATGTACCAAGAGACCCAGTACTTC.